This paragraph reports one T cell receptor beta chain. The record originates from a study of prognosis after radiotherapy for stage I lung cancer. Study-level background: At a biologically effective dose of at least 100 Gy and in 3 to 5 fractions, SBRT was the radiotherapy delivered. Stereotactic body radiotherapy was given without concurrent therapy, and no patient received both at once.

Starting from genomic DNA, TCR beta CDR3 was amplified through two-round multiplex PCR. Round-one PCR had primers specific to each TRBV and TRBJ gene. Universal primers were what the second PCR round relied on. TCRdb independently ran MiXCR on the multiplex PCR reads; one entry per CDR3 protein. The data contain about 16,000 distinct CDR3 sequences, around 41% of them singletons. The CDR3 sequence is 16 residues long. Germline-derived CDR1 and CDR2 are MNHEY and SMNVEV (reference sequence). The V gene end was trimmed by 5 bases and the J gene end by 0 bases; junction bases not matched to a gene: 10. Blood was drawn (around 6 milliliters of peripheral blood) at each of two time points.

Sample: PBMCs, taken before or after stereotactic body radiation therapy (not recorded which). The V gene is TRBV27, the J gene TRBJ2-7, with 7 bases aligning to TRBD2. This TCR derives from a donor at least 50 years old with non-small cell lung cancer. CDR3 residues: CASSLWGGEHSYEQYF. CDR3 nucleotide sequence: TGTGCCAGCAGTCTCTGGGGGGGGGAACACTCCTACGAGCAGTACTTC.